These 3 T cell receptor beta chains originate from one sample sequenced in a study of shared clonotypes between healthy human individuals. TCRdb's table, derived via immunoSEQ multiplex PCR, lists solely in-frame clones and lacks some. Found here are 600,000 to 750,000 clones, 90% of them singletons; the top ten hold about a third. Sequencing was carried out using memory CD8+ T cells from PBMCs. Specified subset: CD45RO+ cells pooled with CCR7-negative TemRA cells. The receptors shown here come from a man younger than 35 in good health. Some clones in this sample may be carry-over from other donors' samples.

In its sample, this clone was seen once. The genes are TRBV28 and TRBJ1-5, with D possibly TRBD1 on 6 matching bases. CDR1 MDHEN and CDR2 SYDVKM come from the germline V gene. V gave up 5 bases and J gave up 0 bases, with 11 bases separating them. This CDR3 has 15 residues. The CDR3 protein is CASSTQGHSNQPQHF. Written as DNA, the CDR3 is TGTGCCAGCAGTACACAGGGACATAGCAATCAGCCCCAGCATTTT.

The chain has TRBV6-5 and TRBJ1-2, with 8 bases lining up with TRBD1. The germline V gene has CDR1 MNHEY and CDR2 SVGAGI. The junction had 2 bases not matched to a gene; V was cut back by 6 bases and J by 5 bases. This CDR3 is built from 12 residues. The CDR3 nucleotides read TGTGCCAGCAGCACAGGGGGGTATGGCTACACCTTC. Protein product: CASSTGGYGYTF.

The V gene is TRBV15, the J gene TRBJ2-2; D uncertain. The germline CDR1 and CDR2 sequences are LNHNV and YYDKDF (reference sequence). Trimming stripped 3 bases from V and 4 bases from J, with 6 bases between. The CDR3 is 13 amino acids. CDR3 coding DNA: TGTGCCACCAGCAGGGGTACCACCGGGGAGCTGTTTTTT. The encoded protein is CATSRGTTGELFF.